The sequence of this T cell receptor (beta chain) was determined in a study of blood T cell repertoires in COVID-19. Study context: Researchers got acute and convalescent COVID-19 samples from the United States, Italy and Spain. The cDNA or gDNA used as material had been derived from T cells, B-cell-depleted T cells, or PBMCs.

CDR1 is SNHLY and CDR2 is FYNNEI in the germline V gene. Trimming shortened V by 5 bases and J by 0 bases, and 12 bases separated the two germline ends. The CDR3 runs 15 residues. Study processing details: Scientists estimated how many nucleated cells there were by amplifying reference gene primers. Generated by immunoSEQ multiplex PCR, the TCRdb table keeps only in-frame clones and is missing some. V and J calls and clone size are as listed in that table; D and trimming were resolved from the DNA. The repertoire holds about 230,000 clones, with 70% to 85% as singletons. The chain employs TRBV2 and TRBJ2-3; D gene ambiguous. This receptor was identified in a middle-aged woman who had recovered from COVID-19. Sequenced: peripheral blood. The CDR3 nucleotides read TGTGCCAGCAGTTATAGCCGATTTAGCACAGATACGCAGTATTTT. Translating gives CASSYSRFSTDTQYF.